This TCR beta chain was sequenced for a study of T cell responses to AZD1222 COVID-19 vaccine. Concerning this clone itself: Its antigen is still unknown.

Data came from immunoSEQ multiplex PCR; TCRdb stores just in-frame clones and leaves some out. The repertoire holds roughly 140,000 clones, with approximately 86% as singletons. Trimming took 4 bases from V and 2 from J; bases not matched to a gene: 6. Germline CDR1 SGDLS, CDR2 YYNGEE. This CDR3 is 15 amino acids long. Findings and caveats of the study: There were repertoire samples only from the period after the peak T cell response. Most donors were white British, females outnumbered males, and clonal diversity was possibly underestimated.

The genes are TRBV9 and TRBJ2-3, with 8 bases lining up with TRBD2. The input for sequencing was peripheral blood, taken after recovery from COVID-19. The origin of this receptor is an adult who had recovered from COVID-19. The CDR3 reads CASSFRTSPTDTQYF. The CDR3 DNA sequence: TGTGCCAGCAGCTTTCGGACTAGCCCCACAGATACGCAGTATTTT.